A single sample gave rise to the 14 T cell receptor beta chains below, sequenced in a study of patients and donors after allogeneic stem cell transplantation. Each CDR3 protein gets one entry after TCRdb re-called the RT-PCR reads with MiXCR. Found here are thousands of distinct CDR3 sequences, roughly 13% of them singletons; the top ten hold over 40%. Input material: blood, either unsorted or a sorted T cell fraction (not recorded which). The receptors come from a human donor who was either an allogeneic HSCT recipient or a stem cell or donor lymphocyte infusion donor (not recorded which). It is not recorded whose cells these are; they may come from a transplant donor.

This clonotype was counted only a few times. The chain joins TRBV4-3 to TRBJ1-2; a weak D match, TRBD1 (6 bases). Germline CDR1 LGHNA, CDR2 YSLEER. Trimming shortened V by 4 bases and J by 6 bases, and 24 bases separated the two germline ends. The length of the CDR3 is 17 residues. CDR3 nucleotide sequence: TGCGCCAGCAGCCCCCGAGCGGGGACGGGGGCGTTGGATGGCTACACCTTC. Protein: CASSPRAGTGALDGYTF.

At least ten counts were recorded for this clonotype. The V call is TRBV10-1, the J call TRBJ1-3, with D unclear. Germline V gene sequence: CDR1 WNHNN, CDR2 SYGVQD (reference sequence). The CDR3 consists of 16 residues. Trimming removed 2 bases at V and 0 bases at J, with 11 bases between. The CDR3 reads CASSEAFEPSGNTIYF. The CDR3, as DNA: TGCGCCAGCAGTGAGGCCTTTGAGCCCTCTGGAAACACCATATATTTT.

This chain links TRBV4-3 with TRBJ2-5; weak D call: TRBD2 (7 bases). V lost 2 bases and J lost 4, with 17 bases in between. CDR3 length: 16 amino acids. Germline CDR1 LGHNA, CDR2 YSLEER. The chain's CDR3 is CASSQIAGGGLETQYF. The CDR3 DNA reads as TGCGCCAGCAGCCAAATAGCTGGGGGGGGGCTAGAGACCCAGTACTTC.

This clonotype has at least ten counts. The chain has TRBV15 and TRBJ2-1, with D possibly called TRBD1 or TRBD2 (6 bases each). CDR1 is LNHNV, CDR2 YYDKDF, per germline (reference sequence). The V and J ends lost 1 base and 11 bases respectively, with 12 bases between them. The length of the CDR3 is 13 residues. The CDR3 reads CATSRAGATQQFF. For the CDR3, the DNA is TGTGCCACCAGCAGAGCGGGGGCCACCCAGCAGTTCTTC.

This clonotype was seen a few times. V gene TRBV3-1 combines with J gene TRBJ2-1, with TRBD2 identical over 9 bases. J lost 6 bases, V lost 0 bases, and 6 bases had no gene match. The V gene's germline CDR1 is LGHDT and CDR2 YNNKEL (reference sequence). The CDR3 covers 16 residues. The CDR3 loop reads CASSQDLSGGPNEQFF. CDR3 nucleotide sequence: TGTGCCAGCAGCCAAGATCTTAGCGGGGGACCCAATGAGCAGTTCTTC.

This clonotype came up a few times. The chain employs TRBV7-9 and TRBJ2-7; no clear D gene. V was clipped by 5 bases and J by 4 bases, with 12 bases between them. Germline V CDR1 and CDR2: SEHNR, FQNEAQ (reference sequence). CDR3 size: 13 residues. The CDR3, as DNA: TGTGCCAGCAGCACACGGCACAAGTACGAGCAGTACGTC. It encodes CASSTRHKYEQYV.

V and J are TRBV6-2 or TRBV6-3 and TRBJ2-7; D is unclear. CDR3 length: 12 amino acids. CDR1 is MNHEY and CDR2 is SVGEGT in the germline V gene. V gave up 5 bases and J gave up 4 bases, with 9 bases separating them. CDR3 residues: CASSPQPYEQYV. DNA for the CDR3: TGTGCCAGCAGTCCACAGCCATACGAGCAGTACGTC.

This chain joins TRBV2 and TRBJ2-5, with 9 positions matching TRBD2. Germline CDR1 SNHLY, CDR2 FYNNEI. The ends lost 7 bases at V and 1 base at J; junction bases unmatched: 7. This CDR3 is built from 15 residues. CDR3 loop: CASIFQRGAQETQYF. The CDR3 DNA reads TGTGCCAGCATTTTCCAGCGGGGGGCCCAAGAGACCCAGTACTTC.

The table lists this clonotype with many counts. V gene TRBV11-2 combines with J gene TRBJ2-5, with D perhaps assigned TRBD1 or TRBD2 (6 bases each). V lost 0 bases to trimming and J lost 5 bases, with 16 bases between them. The CDR3 has 16 amino acids. Per the germline V gene, CDR1 is SGHAT and CDR2 is FQNNGV. The CDR3 protein is CASSLDRSGAKETQYF. The CDR3 DNA reads TGTGCCAGCAGCTTAGATCGCTCGGGGGCCAAGGAGACCCAGTACTTC.

The chain is built from TRBV7-9 and TRBJ1-1; D not resolved. From germline, CDR1 is SEHNR and CDR2 FQNEAQ (reference sequence). This CDR3 region has 13 residues. Trimming left V 2 bases short and J 4 bases short, with 8 bases between. The CDR3 DNA follows: TGTGCCAGCAGCTTACCCGTGAGCACTGAAGCTTTCTTT. This sequence encodes CASSLPVSTEAFF.

In nucleotides, the CDR3 is TGTGCCAGCAGTGAATATTCGTTGACTGCAGTGACAGATACGCAGTATTTT. This codes for CASSEYSLTAVTDTQYF. The chain employs TRBV25-1 and TRBJ2-3, with unresolved D. Per germline, CDR1 MGHDK and CDR2 SYGVNS. The CDR3 consists of 17 residues. Between the trimmed V and J ends, which lost 0 bases and 3 bases, there was a span of 16 bases.

This chain uses TRBV7-9 with TRBJ1-1; D not resolved. V was clipped by 5 bases and J by 1 base, with 8 bases between them. CDR1 and CDR2 (germline): SEHNR, FQNEAQ (reference sequence). There are 13 residues in the CDR3. This CDR3 reads CASSITANTEAFF. In nucleotides, the CDR3 is TGTGCCAGCAGCATCACAGCGAACACTGAAGCTTTCTTT.

The chain has TRBV20-1 and TRBJ2-1, with D unresolved. Germline V gives CDR1 DFQATT, CDR2 SNEGSKA (reference sequence). The length of the CDR3 is 16 residues. Trimming removed 6 bases at V and 0 bases at J, with 18 bases between. CDR3 in amino acids: CSAVGDILSSYNEQFF. CDR3 in DNA: TGCAGTGCCGTCGGCGACATCCTAAGCTCCTACAATGAGCAGTTCTTC.

This clonotype was counted many times. The chain employs TRBV7-9 and TRBJ1-1; D unclear. CDR1 is SEHNR and CDR2 is FQNEAQ in the germline V gene (reference sequence). Trimming removed 7 bases from V and 5 bases from J, with 14 bases in between. The CDR3 covers 13 residues. CDR3 nucleotides: TGTGCCAGCACCGTCCCCGGCTCGACTGAAGCTTTCTTT. This gives the protein CASTVPGSTEAFF.